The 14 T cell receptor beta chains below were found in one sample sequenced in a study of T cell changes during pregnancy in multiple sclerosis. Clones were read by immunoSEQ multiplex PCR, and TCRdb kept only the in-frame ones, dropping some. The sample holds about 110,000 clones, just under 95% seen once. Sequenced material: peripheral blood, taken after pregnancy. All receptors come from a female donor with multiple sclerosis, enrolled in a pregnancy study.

The CDR3 loop reads CASSDRDSSHQETQYF. CDR3 in DNA: TGTGCCAGCAGTGATCGGGACTCCTCCCACCAAGAGACCCAGTACTTC. V and J are TRBV2 and TRBJ2-5, with D possibly TRBD2 on 6 matching bases. The germline V gene has CDR1 SNHLY and CDR2 FYNNEI. The CDR3 is 16 amino acids. V was cut by 3 bases and J by 0 bases, with 14 bases left in between.

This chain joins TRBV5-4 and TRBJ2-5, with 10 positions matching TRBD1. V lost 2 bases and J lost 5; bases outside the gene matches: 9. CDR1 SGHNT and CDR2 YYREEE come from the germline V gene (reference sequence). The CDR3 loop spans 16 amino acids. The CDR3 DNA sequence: TGTGCCAGCAGCTTCCTGGACAGGGGGTATGAGGAGACCCAGTACTTC. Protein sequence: CASSFLDRGYEETQYF. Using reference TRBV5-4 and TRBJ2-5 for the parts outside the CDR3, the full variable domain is ETGVTQSPTHLIKTRGQQVTLRCSSQSGHNTVSWYQQALGQGPQFIFQYYREEENGRGNFPPRFSGLQFPNYSSELNVNALELDDSALYLCASSFLDRGYEETQYFGPGTRLLVL.

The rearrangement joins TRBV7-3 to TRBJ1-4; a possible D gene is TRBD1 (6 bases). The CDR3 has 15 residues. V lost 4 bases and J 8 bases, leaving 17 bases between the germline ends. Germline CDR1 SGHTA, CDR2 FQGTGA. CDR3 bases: TGTGCCAGCAGCTCCTCCGACAGGTTGGGGGAAAAACTGTTTTTT. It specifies CASSSSDRLGEKLFF.

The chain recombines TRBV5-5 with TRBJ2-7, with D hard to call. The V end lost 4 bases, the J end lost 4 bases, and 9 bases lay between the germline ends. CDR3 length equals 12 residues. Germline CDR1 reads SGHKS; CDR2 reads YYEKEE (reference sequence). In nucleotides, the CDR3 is TGTGCCAGCAGCAGCAATATATACGAGCAGTACTTC. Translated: CASSSNIYEQYF.

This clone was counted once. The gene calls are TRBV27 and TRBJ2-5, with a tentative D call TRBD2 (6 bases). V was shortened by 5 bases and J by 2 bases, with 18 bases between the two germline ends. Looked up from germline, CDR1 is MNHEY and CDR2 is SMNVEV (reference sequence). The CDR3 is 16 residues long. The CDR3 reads CASSPWGPGEQETQYF. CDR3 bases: TGTGCCAGCAGTCCCTGGGGACCGGGGGAACAAGAGACCCAGTACTTC.

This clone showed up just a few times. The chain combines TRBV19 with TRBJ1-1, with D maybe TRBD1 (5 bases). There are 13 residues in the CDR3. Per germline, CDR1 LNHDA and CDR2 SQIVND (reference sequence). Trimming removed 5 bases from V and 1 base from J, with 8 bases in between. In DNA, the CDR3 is TGTGCCAGTAGTGTCAGGGCGAACACTGAAGCTTTCTTT. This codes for CASSVRANTEAFF.

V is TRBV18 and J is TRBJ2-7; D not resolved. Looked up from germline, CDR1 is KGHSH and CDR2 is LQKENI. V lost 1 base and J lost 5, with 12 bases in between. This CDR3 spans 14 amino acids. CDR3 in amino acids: CASSPLPLPHEQYF. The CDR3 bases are TGTGCCAGCTCACCACTTCCCCTTCCCCACGAGCAGTACTTC.

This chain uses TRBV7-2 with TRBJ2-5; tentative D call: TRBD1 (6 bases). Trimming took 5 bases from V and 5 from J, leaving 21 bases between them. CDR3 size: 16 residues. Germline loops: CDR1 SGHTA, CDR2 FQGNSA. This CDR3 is CASSPSGQSSRETQYF. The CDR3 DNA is TGTGCCAGCAGCCCATCCGGACAGTCCTCCCGGGAGACCCAGTACTTC.

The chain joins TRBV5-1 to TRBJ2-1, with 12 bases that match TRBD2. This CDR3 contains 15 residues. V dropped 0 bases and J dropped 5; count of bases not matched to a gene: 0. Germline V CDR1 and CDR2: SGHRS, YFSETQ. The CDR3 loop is CASSLGLAGDNEQFF. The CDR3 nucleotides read TGCGCCAGCAGCTTGGGACTAGCGGGAGACAATGAGCAGTTCTTC.

CDR3 amino acids: CASSPGRGEQFF. The CDR3 bases are TGTGCCAGCAGCCCCGGGAGAGGAGAGCAGTTCTTC. The V and J genes are TRBV6-5 and TRBJ2-1; D is perhaps TRBD2 (6 bases). The germline V gene has CDR1 MNHEY and CDR2 SVGAGI. Trimming removed 6 bases at V and 10 bases at J, with 13 bases between. The length of the CDR3 is 12 residues.

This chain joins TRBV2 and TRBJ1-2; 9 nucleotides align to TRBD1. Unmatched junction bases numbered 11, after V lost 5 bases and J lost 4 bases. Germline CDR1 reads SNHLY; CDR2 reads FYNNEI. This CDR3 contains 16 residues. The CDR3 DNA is TGTGCCAGCAGTTTACCTACAGGGGGCGCGGGCTATGGCTACACCTTC. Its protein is CASSLPTGGAGYGYTF.

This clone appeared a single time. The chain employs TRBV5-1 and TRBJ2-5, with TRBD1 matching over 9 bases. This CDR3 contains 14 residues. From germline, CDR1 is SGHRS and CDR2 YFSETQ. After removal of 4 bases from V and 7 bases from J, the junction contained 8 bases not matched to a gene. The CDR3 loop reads CASSRDRDWGTQYF. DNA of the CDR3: TGCGCCAGCAGCAGGGACAGGGATTGGGGGACCCAGTACTTC.

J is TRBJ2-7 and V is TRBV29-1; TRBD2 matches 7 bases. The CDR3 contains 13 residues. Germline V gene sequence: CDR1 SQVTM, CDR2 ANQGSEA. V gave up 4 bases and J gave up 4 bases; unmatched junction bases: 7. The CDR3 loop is CSVGGGGSYEQYF. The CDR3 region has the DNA TGCAGCGTTGGGGGGGGAGGGTCATACGAGCAGTACTTC.

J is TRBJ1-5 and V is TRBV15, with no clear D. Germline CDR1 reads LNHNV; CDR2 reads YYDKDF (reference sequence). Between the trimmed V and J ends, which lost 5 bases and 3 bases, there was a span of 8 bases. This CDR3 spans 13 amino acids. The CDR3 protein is CATSDGLNQPQHF. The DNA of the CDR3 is TGTGCCACCAGCGATGGCCTCAATCAGCCCCAGCATTTT.